This T cell receptor (beta chain) was captured by sequencing in a study of blood T cell repertoires in COVID-19. Study in general: Material from acute and convalescent COVID-19 was sourced from the United States, Italy and Spain. T cells, B-cell-depleted T cells, or PBMCs provided the cDNA or gDNA that served as material.

The CDR3 consists of 16 residues. Germline CDR1 and CDR2: LGHNA and YSLEER. After removal of 1 base from V and 5 bases from J, the junction contained 4 bases not matched to a gene. Authors' methods: Quantification of nucleated cells was approximated via reference gene primer amplification. TCRdb keeps only in-frame clones here, not all; method: immunoSEQ multiplex PCR. That table gives V, J and clone size, and the DNA gave D and trimming. Of fewer than 150,000 clones in the sample, 88% were seen once. The sequenced sample consisted of peripheral blood. This rearrangement joins TRBV4-3 to TRBJ2-1; 11 positions match TRBD2. The origin of this receptor is a man aged 45-60 years with active or convalescent COVID-19. This CDR3 reads CASSQVAGGPNNEQFF. The CDR3 DNA follows: TGCGCCAGCAGCCAAGTAGCGGGAGGGCCTAACAATGAGCAGTTCTTC.